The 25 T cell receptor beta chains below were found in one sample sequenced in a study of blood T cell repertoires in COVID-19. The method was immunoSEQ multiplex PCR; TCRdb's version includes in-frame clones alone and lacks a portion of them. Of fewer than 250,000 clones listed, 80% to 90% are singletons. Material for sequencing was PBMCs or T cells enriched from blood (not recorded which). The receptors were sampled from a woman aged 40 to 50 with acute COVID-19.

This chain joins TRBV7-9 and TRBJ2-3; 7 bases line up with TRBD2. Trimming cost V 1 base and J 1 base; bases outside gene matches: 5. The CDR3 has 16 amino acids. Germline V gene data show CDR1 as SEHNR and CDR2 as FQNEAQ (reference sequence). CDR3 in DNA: TGTGCCAGCAGCTTAGTGGGAGGGGTCGGCACAGATACGCAGTATTTT. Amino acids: CASSLVGGVGTDTQYF.

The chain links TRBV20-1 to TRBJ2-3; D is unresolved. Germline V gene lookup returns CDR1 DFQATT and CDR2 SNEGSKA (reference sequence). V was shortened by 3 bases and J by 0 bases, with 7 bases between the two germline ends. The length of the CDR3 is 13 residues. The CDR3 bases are TGCAGTGCTAGTGTCTTTAGCACAGATACGCAGTATTTT. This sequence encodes CSASVFSTDTQYF.

In DNA form, the CDR3 reads TGTGCCAGCAGCTGGGAACGGGGGAACACTGAAGCTTTCTTT. Translating gives CASSWERGNTEAFF. The gene calls are TRBV11-2 and TRBJ1-1; D is ambiguous. V dropped 4 bases and J dropped 1 base, with 10 bases sitting between them. The CDR3 is 14 residues long. Germline CDR1 SGHAT, CDR2 FQNNGV.

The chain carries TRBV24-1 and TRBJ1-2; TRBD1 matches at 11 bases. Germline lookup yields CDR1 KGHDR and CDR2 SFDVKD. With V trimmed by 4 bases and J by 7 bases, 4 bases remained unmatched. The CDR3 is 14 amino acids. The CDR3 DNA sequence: TGTGCCACCAGTGACGGACAGGGGGCAGCTGGCTACACCTTC. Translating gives CATSDGQGAAGYTF.

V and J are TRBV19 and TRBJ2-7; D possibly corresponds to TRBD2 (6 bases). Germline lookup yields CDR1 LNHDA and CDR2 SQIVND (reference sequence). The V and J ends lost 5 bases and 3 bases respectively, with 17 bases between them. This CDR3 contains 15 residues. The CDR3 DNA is TGTGCCAGTAGTCTGTTTGGGGGGACCAACTACGAGCAGTACTTC. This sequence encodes CASSLFGGTNYEQYF.

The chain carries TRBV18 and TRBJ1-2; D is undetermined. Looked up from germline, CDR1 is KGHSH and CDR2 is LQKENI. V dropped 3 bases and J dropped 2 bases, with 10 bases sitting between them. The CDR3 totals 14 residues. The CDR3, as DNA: TGTGCCAGCTCACCCCCTGGCGGGAACTATGGCTACACCTTC. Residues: CASSPPGGNYGYTF.

The CDR3 nucleotides read TGTGCCAGCAGCTCCCCTCCTGAAAAACTGTTTTTT. Protein sequence: CASSSPPEKLFF. The genes are TRBV7-2 and TRBJ1-4, with D hard to call. The CDR3 length is 12 residues. From germline, CDR1 is SGHTA and CDR2 FQGNSA. Trimming left V 4 bases short and J 7 bases short, with 7 bases between.

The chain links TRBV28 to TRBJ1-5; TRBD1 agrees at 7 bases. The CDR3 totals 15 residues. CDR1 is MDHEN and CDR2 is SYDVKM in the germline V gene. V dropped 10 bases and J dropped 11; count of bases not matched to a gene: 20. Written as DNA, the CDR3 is TGTGCCACGAGAAGTAACAGGGGCCGGGGGGGGACCCAGCATTTT. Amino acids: CATRSNRGRGGTQHF.

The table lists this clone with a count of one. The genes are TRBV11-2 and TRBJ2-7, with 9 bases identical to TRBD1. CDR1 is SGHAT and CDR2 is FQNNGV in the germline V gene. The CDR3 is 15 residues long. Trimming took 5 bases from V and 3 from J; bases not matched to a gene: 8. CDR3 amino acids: CASSLGQGSNYEQYF. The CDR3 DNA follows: TGTGCCAGCAGCCTGGGACAGGGAAGTAACTACGAGCAGTACTTC. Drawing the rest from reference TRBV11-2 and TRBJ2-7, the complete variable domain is EAGVAQSPRYKIIEKRQSVAFWCNPISGHATLYWYQQILGQGPKLLIQFQNNGVVDDSQLPKDRFSAERLKGVDSTLKIQPAKLEDSAVYLCASSLGQGSNYEQYFGPGTRLTVT.

The CDR3 region is CASSQGDREGSPLHF. As DNA, the CDR3 is TGTGCCAGCAGCCAGGGGGACAGGGAAGGATCACCCCTCCACTTT. The rearrangement links TRBV3-1 (or the pseudogene TRBV3-2) to TRBJ1-6, with 9 positions matching TRBD1. Per germline, CDR1 LGHDT and CDR2 YNNKEL (reference sequence). There are 15 residues in the CDR3. Trimming removed 3 bases from V and 10 bases from J; junction bases left unmatched: 7.

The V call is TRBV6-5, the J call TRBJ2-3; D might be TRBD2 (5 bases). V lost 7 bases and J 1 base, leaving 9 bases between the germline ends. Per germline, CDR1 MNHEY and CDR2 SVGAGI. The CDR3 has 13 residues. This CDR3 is CASTEGRTDTQYF. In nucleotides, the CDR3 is TGTGCCAGCACCGAGGGCCGCACAGATACGCAGTATTTT.

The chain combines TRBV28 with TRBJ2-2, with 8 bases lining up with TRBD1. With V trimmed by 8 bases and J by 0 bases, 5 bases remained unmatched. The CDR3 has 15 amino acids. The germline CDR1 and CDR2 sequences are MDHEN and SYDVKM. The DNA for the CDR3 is TGTGCCAGCGGCTTGGACAGGGCGAACACCGGGGAGCTGTTTTTT. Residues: CASGLDRANTGELFF.

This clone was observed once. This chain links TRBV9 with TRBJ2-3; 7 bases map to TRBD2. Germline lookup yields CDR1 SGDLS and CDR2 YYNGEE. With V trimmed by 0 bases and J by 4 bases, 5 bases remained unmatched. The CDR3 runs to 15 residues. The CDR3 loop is CASSVVAGRADTQYF. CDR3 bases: TGTGCCAGCAGCGTAGTAGCAGGGAGGGCAGATACGCAGTATTTT. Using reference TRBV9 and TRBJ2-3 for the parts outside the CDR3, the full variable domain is DSGVTQTPKHLITATGQRVTLRCSPRSGDLSVYWYQQSLDQGLQFLIQYYNGEERAKGNILERFSAQQFPDLHSELNLSSLELGDSALYFCASSVVAGRADTQYFGPGTRLTVL.

The CDR3 sequence: CASSPIGVREGYNEQFF. CDR3 nucleotide sequence: TGTGCCAGCAGCCCGATAGGGGTGCGGGAGGGCTACAATGAGCAGTTCTTC. V gene TRBV11-2 combines with J gene TRBJ2-1; 9 nucleotides agree with TRBD2. The germline gives CDR1 SGHAT, CDR2 FQNNGV. The junction had 11 bases not matched to a gene; V was cut back by 5 bases and J by 3 bases. The CDR3 is made up of 17 amino acids.

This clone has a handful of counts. The CDR3 region has the DNA TGCGCCAGCAGCCAAGATCGCGGGACAGGGGAGGTTTCACCCCTCCACTTT. Amino acid sequence: CASSQDRGTGEVSPLHF. The rearrangement uses TRBV4-3 and TRBJ1-6; 10 bases fit TRBD1. The V gene end was trimmed by 0 bases and the J gene end by 9 bases; junction bases not matched to a gene: 8. CDR1 is LGHNA, CDR2 YSLEER, per germline. The CDR3 runs to 17 residues.

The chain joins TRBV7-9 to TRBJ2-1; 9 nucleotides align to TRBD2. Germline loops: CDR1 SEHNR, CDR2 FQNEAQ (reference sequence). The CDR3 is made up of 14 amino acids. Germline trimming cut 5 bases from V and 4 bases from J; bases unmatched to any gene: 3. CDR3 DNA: TGTGCCAGCAGCGGGACTAGCCGTTACAATGAGCAGTTCTTC. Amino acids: CASSGTSRYNEQFF.

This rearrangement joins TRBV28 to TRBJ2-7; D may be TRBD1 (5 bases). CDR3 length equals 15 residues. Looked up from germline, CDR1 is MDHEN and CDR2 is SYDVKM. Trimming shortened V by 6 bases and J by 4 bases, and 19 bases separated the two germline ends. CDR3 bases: TGTGCCAGCAGAGACGCGTCGGCAGGGAAATACGAGCAGTACTTC. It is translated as CASRDASAGKYEQYF.

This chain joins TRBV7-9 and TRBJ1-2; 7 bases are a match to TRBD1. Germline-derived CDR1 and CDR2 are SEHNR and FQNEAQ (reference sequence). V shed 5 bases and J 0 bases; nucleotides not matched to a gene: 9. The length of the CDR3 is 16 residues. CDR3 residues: CASSPKGAMSNYGYTF. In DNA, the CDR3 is TGTGCCAGCAGCCCAAAGGGGGCAATGTCTAACTATGGCTACACCTTC.

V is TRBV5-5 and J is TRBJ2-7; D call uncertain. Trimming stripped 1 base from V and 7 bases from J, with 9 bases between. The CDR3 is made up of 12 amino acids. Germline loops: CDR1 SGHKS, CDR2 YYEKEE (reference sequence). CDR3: CASSLRRGEQYF. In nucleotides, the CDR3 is TGTGCCAGCAGCTTGAGGCGCGGAGAGCAGTACTTC.

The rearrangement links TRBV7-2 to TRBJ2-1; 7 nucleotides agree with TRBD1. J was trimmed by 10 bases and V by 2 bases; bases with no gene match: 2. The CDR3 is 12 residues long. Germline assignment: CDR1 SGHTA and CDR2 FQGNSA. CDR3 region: CASSLTGVEQFF. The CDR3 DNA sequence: TGTGCCAGCAGCTTAACAGGGGTCGAGCAGTTCTTC.

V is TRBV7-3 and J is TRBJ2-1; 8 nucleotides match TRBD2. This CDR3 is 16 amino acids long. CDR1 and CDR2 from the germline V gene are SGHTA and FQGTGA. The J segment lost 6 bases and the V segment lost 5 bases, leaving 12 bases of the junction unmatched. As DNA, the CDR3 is TGTGCCAGCAGCCGAGGGGGACTAGAGGCCTTCAATGAGCAGTTCTTC. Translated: CASSRGGLEAFNEQFF.

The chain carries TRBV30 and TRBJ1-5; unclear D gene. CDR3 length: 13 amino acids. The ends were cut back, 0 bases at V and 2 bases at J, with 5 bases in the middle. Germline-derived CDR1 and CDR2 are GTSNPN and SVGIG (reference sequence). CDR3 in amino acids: CAWSVNGNQPQHF. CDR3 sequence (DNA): TGTGCCTGGAGTGTCAATGGCAATCAGCCCCAGCATTTT.

CDR3 nucleotides: TGTGCCAGCAGCTTAGCATCGGTTTCCGGGGCCAACGTCCTGACTTTC. Translating gives CASSLASVSGANVLTF. V gene TRBV7-9 combines with J gene TRBJ2-6; D is uncertain. Trimming cost V 0 bases and J 4 bases, with 10 bases left between them. CDR1 and CDR2 (germline): SEHNR, FQNEAQ (reference sequence). This CDR3 is 16 amino acids long.

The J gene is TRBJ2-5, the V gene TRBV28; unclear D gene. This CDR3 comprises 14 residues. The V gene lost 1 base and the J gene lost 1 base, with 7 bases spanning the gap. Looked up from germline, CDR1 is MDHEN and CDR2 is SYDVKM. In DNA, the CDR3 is TGTGCCAGCAGTTTATATCCATTCCAAGAGACCCAGTACTTC. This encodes CASSLYPFQETQYF.

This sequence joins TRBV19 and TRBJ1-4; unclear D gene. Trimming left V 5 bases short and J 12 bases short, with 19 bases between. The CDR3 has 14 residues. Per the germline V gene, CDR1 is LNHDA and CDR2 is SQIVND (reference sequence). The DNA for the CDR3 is TGTGCCAGTAGTTCCTTTCTCGATGGCGGGGAACTGTTTTTT. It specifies CASSSFLDGGELFF.